The 18 T cell receptor beta chains below were found in one sample sequenced in a study of blood T cells in healthy people across ages. Together with a sample-barcoded 5' primer, a J-beta primer mix was included in a second PCR lasting roughly 7 to 11 cycles. TCRdb called the 5' RACE reads again in MiXCR, with one record for every CDR3 protein. The sample lists 850,000 to 1,300,000 distinct CDR3 sequences, 40% to 45% occurring once. The sample taken for sequencing was blood. All receptors come from a woman aged 55-75 years in good health.

The V gene is TRBV6-1, the J gene TRBJ1-1, with D perhaps TRBD1 (6 bases). CDR3 length: 10 amino acids. In germline, CDR1 is MNHNS, CDR2 SASEGT. CDR3 protein: CAGGDTEAFF. CDR3 coding DNA: TGTGCAGGGGGGGACACTGAAGCTTTCTTT.

The chain has TRBV20-1 and TRBJ2-5; TRBD2 aligns across 7 bases. CDR1 is DFQATT and CDR2 is SNEGSKA in the germline V gene (reference sequence). After removal of 5 bases from V and 4 bases from J, the junction contained 10 bases not matched to a gene. This CDR3 region has 14 residues. Here the CDR3 DNA reads TGCAGTGCTGAACGGACTGGCGGGGGAGAGACCCAGTACTTC. As protein: CSAERTGGGETQYF.

The chain uses TRBV5-1 and TRBJ1-5, with a weak D call TRBD1 (6 bases). CDR1 is SGHRS, CDR2 YFSETQ, per germline. The length of the CDR3 is 15 residues. The germline V and J ends were trimmed by 0 bases and 5 bases, with 12 bases remaining between them. The CDR3, as DNA: TGCGCCAGCAGCTTGGCCGGGGGCGCGGATCAGCCCCAGCATTTT. Protein: CASSLAGGADQPQHF.

The CDR3 loop is CASSDTGQGARGYTF. CDR3 bases: TGTGCCAGCAGTGACACCGGACAGGGGGCGCGTGGCTACACCTTC. This chain uses TRBV6-5 with TRBJ1-2, with 11 bases fitting TRBD1. V trimming: 5 bases; J trimming: 7 bases; junction bases outside the gene matches: 9. CDR1 and CDR2 from the germline V gene are MNHEY and SVGAGI. The CDR3 has 15 residues.

J is TRBJ2-4 and V is TRBV25-1, with a tentative D call TRBD1 (7 bases). This CDR3 is 15 amino acids long. Trimming cost V 3 bases and J 8 bases, with 17 bases left between them. Germline CDR1 MGHDK, CDR2 SYGVNS. In nucleotides, the CDR3 is TGTGCCAGCAGTGAGCGGAGGGGGCTCCGGGACATTCAGTACTTC. This translates into CASSERRGLRDIQYF. Supplemented by reference TRBV25-1 and TRBJ2-4, the full variable domain reads EADIYQTPRYLVIGTGKKITLECSQTMGHDKMYWYQQDPGMELHLIHYSYGVNSTEKGDLSSESTVSRIRTEHFPLTLESARPSHTSQYLCASSERRGLRDIQYFGAGTRLSVL.

This clonotype occurred once. The J gene is TRBJ2-7, the V gene TRBV5-1; D unclear. The CDR3 contains 13 residues. V lost 5 bases, J lost 3 bases, and 12 bases lay in between. Germline CDR1 is SGHRS and CDR2 is YFSETQ. DNA for the CDR3: TGCGCCAGCAGGCCTCTAGGTCGCTACGAGCAGTACTTC. Protein sequence: CASRPLGRYEQYF.

The table lists this clonotype with many counts. The chain links TRBV12-3 or TRBV12-4 to TRBJ2-3, with 7 bases that match TRBD2. CDR3 size: 16 residues. The V and J ends lost 1 base and 4 bases, in that order; junction bases with no gene match: 8. CDR3 sequence (DNA): TGTGCCAGCAGTTTAGTAGGCGGGAGTGGCGCAGATACGCAGTATTTT. This translates into CASSLVGGSGADTQYF.

In its sample, this clonotype was seen a few times. The rearrangement uses TRBV6-6 and TRBJ2-2; 7 nucleotides match TRBD1. The CDR3 loop spans 13 amino acids. CDR1 is MNHNY, CDR2 SVGAGI, per germline (reference sequence). V shed 5 bases, J shed 6 bases, and the junction held 3 bases outside the gene matches. In DNA, the CDR3 is TGTGCCAGCAGTGCCACAGGGGCCGGGGAGCTGTTTTTT. Amino acids: CASSATGAGELFF.

The chain has TRBV4-1 and TRBJ1-2, with D possibly matching TRBD1 (5 bases). The CDR3 contains 13 residues. Trimming removed 0 bases from V and 8 bases from J, with 10 bases in between. Germline V gene data show CDR1 as MGHRA and CDR2 as YSYEKL. The CDR3 spells CASSQEDSRGYTF. The CDR3 DNA reads as TGCGCCAGCAGCCAAGAAGACAGCAGGGGCTACACCTTC.

This sequence joins TRBV7-2 and TRBJ2-7; 7 nucleotides align to TRBD1. Trimming removed 0 bases from V and 4 bases from J; junction bases left unmatched: 6. Germline values: CDR1 SGHTA, CDR2 FQGNSA. The CDR3 consists of 15 residues. CDR3 protein: CASSLAAGTDYEQYF. CDR3 nucleotide sequence: TGTGCCAGCAGCTTAGCCGCCGGGACAGATTACGAGCAGTACTTC.

For this clonotype: The germline gene is not matched at one end of the junction; a read error may be the cause. The rearrangement uses TRBV20-1 and TRBJ2-3, with D uncertain. The CDR3 spans 15 residues. The germline V gene has CDR1 DFQATT and CDR2 SNEGSKA (reference sequence). The CDR3 loop reads CRARDGSSLTDTQYF. The CDR3 DNA reads TGCAGAGCTAGAGATGGAAGCTCCCTCACAGATACGCAGTATTTT.

The chain is built from TRBV20-1 and TRBJ2-3; the D is unclear. Looked up from germline, CDR1 is DFQATT and CDR2 is SNEGSKA (reference sequence). This CDR3 spans 14 amino acids. V shed 4 bases and J shed 2 bases, with 13 bases lying between them. CDR3 DNA: TGCAGTGCTAACGGGCTCCTCAACACAGATACGCAGTATTTT. Amino acids: CSANGLLNTDTQYF.

CDR3 DNA: TGTGCCAGCTTCGGGGCTCAAGAGACCCAGTACTTC. Amino acids: CASFGAQETQYF. The chain links TRBV2 to TRBJ2-5; the D gene could be TRBD1 or TRBD2 (5 bases each). CDR3 length: 12 residues. The germline V gene has CDR1 SNHLY and CDR2 FYNNEI. V was cut by 8 bases and J by 2 bases, with 9 bases left in between.

The chain carries TRBV3-1 and TRBJ2-4; 10 bases agree with TRBD1. The DNA end is a closer match to TRBJ2-7, so the J assignment may be wrong. CDR3 length: 15 amino acids. Per the germline V gene, CDR1 is LGHDT and CDR2 is YNNKEL (reference sequence). The CDR3 is CASSLRQGAYYEQYF. The CDR3 DNA follows: TGTGCCAGCAGCCTTCGACAGGGGGCGTACTACGAGCAGTACTTC.

V gene TRBV6-1 combines with J gene TRBJ2-1, with D possibly being TRBD2 (5 bases). Trimming removed 2 bases at V and 8 bases at J, with 10 bases between. The length of the CDR3 is 13 residues. Germline V lookup: CDR1 MNHNS, CDR2 SASEGT. In nucleotides, the CDR3 is TGTGCCAGCAGTGAAAAGCGAGGGCATGAGCAGTTCTTC. Its protein is CASSEKRGHEQFF.

Only a few counts were recorded for this clonotype. This chain connects TRBV24-1 to TRBJ2-1; tentative D call: TRBD2 (6 bases). Germline V gene data show CDR1 as KGHDR and CDR2 as SFDVKD. The CDR3 covers 13 residues. Trimming removed 7 bases from V and 5 bases from J, with 11 bases in between. The CDR3 region is CATRRQRDNEQFF. The CDR3 nucleotides are TGTGCCACCAGACGACAGCGGGACAATGAGCAGTTCTTC.

This clonotype was seen more than once but under ten times. The chain links TRBV20-1 to TRBJ2-1; D is possibly TRBD2 (5 bases). The V gene lost 5 bases and the J gene lost 0 bases, with 20 bases spanning the gap. Germline lookup yields CDR1 DFQATT and CDR2 SNEGSKA (reference sequence). This CDR3 is built from 17 residues. The CDR3 DNA follows: TGCAGTGCTCCCCCTGGGAGTCAATTGAGCTCCTACAATGAGCAGTTCTTC. As protein: CSAPPGSQLSSYNEQFF.

This sequence joins TRBV4-1 and TRBJ2-5; 7 positions agree with TRBD2. The CDR3 has 15 amino acids. The J segment lost 5 bases and the V segment lost 0 bases, leaving 6 bases of the junction unmatched. Germline CDR1 is MGHRA and CDR2 is YSYEKL. CDR3 protein: CASSQDPGGGETQYF. As DNA, the CDR3 is TGCGCCAGCAGCCAAGATCCCGGGGGAGGGGAGACCCAGTACTTC.